This TCR beta chain was identified in a study of radiotherapy plus CTLA-4 blockade in lung cancer. For the study at large: Overall, about 19% of patients showed an objective response, while roughly 28% attained disease control. Whole-study findings and limits: Some TCR clones had been derived from tumors. These clones expanded in peripheral blood after radiotherapy plus ipilimumab.

CDR3 size: 18 residues. After removal of 5 bases from V and 3 bases from J, the junction contained 13 bases not matched to a gene. CDR1 SGHRS and CDR2 YFSETQ come from the germline V gene. Comments on this clone: Its antigen is not identified.

Clones were read by immunoSEQ multiplex PCR, and TCRdb kept only the in-frame ones, dropping some. The sample holds about 120,000 clones, just under 90% seen once. Chemo-refractory metastatic non-small-cell lung cancer patients underwent focal radiation alongside CTLA-4 blockade with ipilimumab. V is TRBV5-1 and J is TRBJ2-6, with 8 bases fitting TRBD1. The TCR comes from a human donor with non-small cell lung cancer that progressed on radiotherapy plus ipilimumab. The sequencing used peripheral blood, collected from a patient treated with radiotherapy plus ipilimumab. The CDR3 sequence is CASSFVPITGGGANVLTF. In DNA, the CDR3 is TGCGCCAGCAGTTTCGTCCCGATAACAGGGGGTGGGGCCAACGTCCTGACTTTC.